What follows are 32 T cell receptor beta chains derived from one specimen sequenced in a study of blood T cell repertoires in COVID-19. Here immunoSEQ multiplex PCR was the method, and the copy in TCRdb shows in-frame clones only, minus some. Of 380,000 or so clones listed, about 89% are singletons. Sequencing input: PBMCs or T cells enriched from blood (not recorded which). The receptors were gathered from a man aged 25 to 40 who had recovered from COVID-19.

The CDR3 here is CASSLEPAGLEFF. The CDR3, as DNA: TGTGCCAGCAGCTTAGAACCGGCGGGCCTGGAGTTCTTC. The genes are TRBV11-2 and TRBJ2-1; tentatively, D is TRBD2 (5 bases). Germline assignment: CDR1 SGHAT and CDR2 FQNNGV. This CDR3 comprises 13 residues. Trimming pared 0 bases from V and 14 bases from J, leaving 14 bases between.

V gene TRBV5-6 combines with J gene TRBJ1-2; possibly TRBD1 for D (6 bases). This CDR3 contains 13 residues. Germline assignment: CDR1 SGHDT and CDR2 YYEEEE. Trimming cost V 1 base and J 6 bases, with 10 bases left between them. The CDR3 sequence is CASSLPQGDGYTF. CDR3 nucleotide sequence: TGTGCCAGCAGCTTGCCACAGGGCGATGGCTACACCTTC.

This clone appeared a few times. The chain links TRBV15 to TRBJ1-2; 7 bases agree with TRBD1. There are 17 residues in the CDR3. Germline V gives CDR1 LNHNV, CDR2 YYDKDF (reference sequence). V dropped 3 bases and J dropped 8; count of bases not matched to a gene: 18. As DNA, the CDR3 is TGTGCCACCAGCAGTGGGTATGGTTACACAGGGGACCTAGGCTACACCTTC. It specifies CATSSGYGYTGDLGYTF.

This chain connects TRBV19 to TRBJ1-2, with D perhaps TRBD1 (6 bases). The CDR3 spans 16 residues. Looked up from germline, CDR1 is LNHDA and CDR2 is SQIVND (reference sequence). V gave up 5 bases and J gave up 2 bases, with 18 bases separating them. Written as DNA, the CDR3 is TGTGCCAGTAGTTCTTTAGCCTCTCAGGGGAACTATGGCTACACCTTC. The encoded protein is CASSSLASQGNYGYTF.

This chain links TRBV29-1 with TRBJ2-7; 9 bases line up with TRBD1. Germline V gives CDR1 SQVTM, CDR2 ANQGSEA. The CDR3 runs to 13 residues. Trimming took 7 bases from V and 4 from J; bases not matched to a gene: 8. CDR3 bases: TGCAGCGCCCGGACAGGGGAGGATTACGAGCAGTACTTC. Its protein is CSARTGEDYEQYF.

The rearrangement joins TRBV12-5 to TRBJ2-5; TRBD1 matches at 7 bases. V was pared by 1 base and J by 2 bases, with 10 bases of the junction left unmatched. Germline CDR1 reads LGHNT; CDR2 reads FRNRAP. The CDR3 spans 17 residues. The CDR3: CASGLAITQGLQETQYF. The CDR3 nucleotides read TGTGCTAGTGGTTTGGCCATTACACAGGGGCTACAAGAGACCCAGTACTTC.

The chain joins TRBV20-1 to TRBJ2-7, with 9 bases lining up with TRBD2. CDR3 length: 14 residues. Germline V gene data show CDR1 as DFQATT and CDR2 as SNEGSKA (reference sequence). Losses at the gene ends were 6 bases for V and 7 bases for J; bases not matched to a gene: 13. CDR3 coding DNA: TGCAGTGCCAGTTCCGGGACTAGCAATCTGGAGCAGTACTTC. This encodes CSASSGTSNLEQYF.

The rearrangement uses TRBV4-2 and TRBJ1-6; 10 bases map to TRBD1. This CDR3 comprises 17 residues. With V trimmed by 0 bases and J by 5 bases, 4 bases remained unmatched. Germline-derived CDR1 and CDR2 are LGHNA and YNFKEQ. Here the CDR3 reads CASSQEDRGRNNSPLHF. CDR3 DNA sequence: TGTGCCAGCAGCCAAGAAGACAGGGGGCGAAATAATTCACCCCTCCACTTT.

The chain is built from TRBV24-1 and TRBJ1-5; D gene uncertain. This CDR3 is 14 amino acids long. CDR1 and CDR2 from the germline V gene are KGHDR and SFDVKD. Trimming removed 9 bases from V and 3 bases from J, with 14 bases in between. The CDR3 reads CATSSGIFNQPQHF. Here the CDR3 DNA reads TGTGCCACCTCGTCTGGCATCTTCAATCAGCCCCAGCATTTT.

V gene TRBV19 combines with J gene TRBJ1-4; a possible D gene is TRBD1 (5 bases). The CDR3 has 17 residues. Germline V gene lookup returns CDR1 LNHDA and CDR2 SQIVND (reference sequence). V lost 2 bases and J 0 bases, leaving 13 bases between the germline ends. CDR3: CASSIQGRSATNEKLFF. The CDR3 bases are TGTGCCAGTAGTATACAGGGCAGGTCTGCAACTAATGAAAAACTGTTTTTT.

This chain connects TRBV4-3 to TRBJ1-2; unclear D gene. V lost 4 bases and J lost 0, with 9 bases in between. Germline V gives CDR1 LGHNA, CDR2 YSLEER. CDR3 length equals 14 residues. The CDR3 protein is CASSRGPPNYGYTF. The CDR3 DNA reads TGCGCCAGCAGCCGAGGTCCGCCTAACTATGGCTACACCTTC.

The rearrangement joins TRBV7-3 to TRBJ2-1; possible D gene TRBD2, 6 bases. V was trimmed by 1 base and J by 7 bases, leaving 8 bases between them. CDR3 length: 13 amino acids. Germline V gene lookup returns CDR1 SGHTA and CDR2 FQGTGA. The CDR3 DNA reads TGTGCCAGCAGCTTAATCGGGGGAAATGAGCAGTTCTTC. It is translated as CASSLIGGNEQFF. Filled out from reference TRBV7-3 and TRBJ2-1, the complete variable domain reads GAGVSQTPSNKVTEKGKYVELRCDPISGHTALYWYRQSLGQGPEFLIYFQGTGAADDSGLPNDRFFAVRPEGSVSTLKIQRTERGDSAVYLCASSLIGGNEQFFGPGTRLTVL.

V usage is TRBV27 and J usage is TRBJ2-5, with TRBD2 matching over 9 bases. Germline trimming cut 1 base from V and 5 bases from J; bases unmatched to any gene: 5. The CDR3 has 15 amino acids. Germline V gives CDR1 MNHEY, CDR2 SMNVEV (reference sequence). The CDR3 loop reads CASSLWGGLAETQYF. CDR3 coding DNA: TGTGCCAGCAGTTTATGGGGGGGACTAGCCGAGACCCAGTACTTC.

The chain combines TRBV19 with TRBJ1-4; no definite D call. The V and J ends lost 3 bases and 3 bases respectively, with 11 bases between them. In germline, CDR1 is LNHDA, CDR2 SQIVND (reference sequence). The CDR3 contains 15 residues. CDR3 in DNA: TGTGCCAGTAGTATTCTATCACCACCTAATGAAAAACTGTTTTTT. Its protein is CASSILSPPNEKLFF.

The chain combines TRBV2 with TRBJ1-6; D may be TRBD1 (5 bases). CDR1 is SNHLY and CDR2 is FYNNEI in the germline V gene. The CDR3 totals 16 residues. The V end was cut by 7 bases, the J end by 5 bases, with 18 bases between. CDR3 residues: CASTPSPGLNNSPLHF. Written as DNA, the CDR3 is TGTGCCAGCACCCCCTCCCCGGGACTCAATAATTCACCCCTCCACTTT.

The chain employs TRBV6-6 and TRBJ1-3; a weak D match, TRBD1 (5 bases). The CDR3 sequence is 14 residues long. V shed 7 bases and J shed 3 bases, with 13 bases lying between them. The germline CDR1 and CDR2 sequences are MNHNY and SVGAGI (reference sequence). The DNA for the CDR3 is TGTGCCAGCACTAACGGGGGGTTTGGAAACACCATATATTTT. Translated: CASTNGGFGNTIYF.

This chain links TRBV11-1 with TRBJ2-7, with TRBD1 matching 8 bases. Germline V gene lookup returns CDR1 SGHAT and CDR2 FQDESV (reference sequence). The CDR3 is made up of 14 amino acids. The junction had 7 bases not matched to a gene; V was cut back by 2 bases and J by 7 bases. The DNA of the CDR3 is TGTGCCAGCAGCTTAAACAGGGGGTACTCGGAGCAGTACTTC. Translation gives CASSLNRGYSEQYF.

The V gene is TRBV21-1, the J gene TRBJ1-4; whether TRBD1, the table's D call, matches the DNA was not checked. TRBV21-1 is termed a pseudogene. This CDR3 is 19 amino acids long. This chain's CDR3 is CASSKAYRVIVATNEKLFF. DNA for the CDR3: TGTGCCAGCAGCAAAGCCTACAGGGTAATCGTTGCAACTAATGAAAAACTGTTTTTT.

A single count supports this clone. The V gene is TRBV18, the J gene TRBJ1-3; D unresolved. Germline CDR1 and CDR2: KGHSH and LQKENI. Trimming took 3 bases from V and 2 from J, leaving 11 bases between them. This CDR3 spans 15 amino acids. The CDR3 is CASSPRRQAGNTIYF. CDR3 nucleotides: TGTGCCAGCTCACCCCGCCGGCAGGCTGGAAACACCATATATTTT.

The chain recombines TRBV3-1 (or the pseudogene TRBV3-2) with TRBJ1-4; 7 bases line up with TRBD1. The J segment lost 7 bases and the V segment lost 0 bases, leaving 17 bases of the junction unmatched. The V gene's germline CDR1 is LGHDT and CDR2 YNNKEL (reference sequence). CDR3 length: 19 residues. The CDR3 DNA reads TGTGCCAGCAGCCAAGATACGCAGGGGGTCGGTTCACCCTTTGAAAAACTGTTTTTT. Protein product: CASSQDTQGVGSPFEKLFF.

The chain has TRBV6-5 and TRBJ2-4; 10 bases align to TRBD1. V trimming: 6 bases; J trimming: 1 base; junction bases outside the gene matches: 0. Germline CDR1 is MNHEY and CDR2 is SVGAGI. The CDR3 is 14 residues long. This chain's CDR3 is CASRGQGAKNIQYF. The CDR3 nucleotides are TGTGCCAGCAGGGGACAGGGGGCCAAAAACATTCAGTACTTC.

This clone occurred a few times. The chain combines TRBV27 with TRBJ1-1, with TRBD1 identical over 10 bases. In germline, CDR1 is MNHEY, CDR2 SMNVEV (reference sequence). The CDR3 extends over 15 amino acids. Trimming removed 5 bases from V and 5 bases from J; junction bases left unmatched: 8. The CDR3 region has the DNA TGTGCCAGCAGTCCTATGACAGGGGGCGGAACTGAAGCTTTCTTT. As protein: CASSPMTGGGTEAFF.

The chain couples TRBV7-3 to TRBJ2-1, with TRBD2 matching over 9 bases. Trimming took 5 bases from V and 6 from J; bases not matched to a gene: 5. Germline V gene lookup returns CDR1 SGHTA and CDR2 FQGTGA. This CDR3 spans 14 amino acids. CDR3 DNA sequence: TGTGCCAGCAGCCCGGGACTAGCTGTCAATGAGCAGTTCTTC. Its protein product is CASSPGLAVNEQFF.

A few counts support this clone. CDR3 amino acids: CASSSIGTSGGKSHYNEQFF. The CDR3 DNA follows: TGTGCCAGCAGCTCGATTGGGACTAGCGGGGGGAAGTCCCACTACAATGAGCAGTTCTTC. The rearrangement links TRBV27 to TRBJ2-1, with 15 bases identical to TRBD2. Germline CDR1 is MNHEY and CDR2 is SMNVEV (reference sequence). The CDR3 length is 20 residues. V shed 6 bases, J shed 3 bases, and the junction held 15 bases outside the gene matches.

V gene TRBV7-9 combines with J gene TRBJ1-4; 9 bases are shared with TRBD1. The CDR3 contains 13 residues. The junction had 1 base not matched to a gene; V was cut back by 5 bases and J by 6 bases. From germline, CDR1 is SEHNR and CDR2 FQNEAQ (reference sequence). This CDR3 reads CASSRQGDEKLFF. The CDR3 DNA is TGTGCCAGCAGCCGACAGGGGGATGAAAAACTGTTTTTT.

J is TRBJ1-5 and V is TRBV9, with D possibly matching TRBD1 (6 bases). Per the germline V gene, CDR1 is SGDLS and CDR2 is YYNGEE. The CDR3 covers 15 residues. The ends were cut back, 0 bases at V and 4 bases at J, with 11 bases in the middle. In DNA, the CDR3 is TGTGCCAGCAGCGTAGATGGCAGGGGAAATCAGCCCCAGCATTTT. Protein: CASSVDGRGNQPQHF.

V and J are TRBV27 and TRBJ2-3; unclear D gene. Germline lookup yields CDR1 MNHEY and CDR2 SMNVEV (reference sequence). Trimming removed 2 bases from V and 6 bases from J, with 12 bases in between. The CDR3 runs 14 residues. The CDR3 bases are TGTGCCAGCAGTTTACGGGTCTCTCGCGATACGCAGTATTTT. Translated: CASSLRVSRDTQYF.

The rearrangement joins TRBV11-1 to TRBJ1-1; weak D call: TRBD1 (6 bases). CDR1 and CDR2 (germline): SGHAT, FQDESV (reference sequence). This CDR3 has 13 residues. The V gene lost 11 bases and the J gene lost 1 base, with 14 bases spanning the gap. For the CDR3, the DNA is TGTGCCTGGGGGCGGAGCCCGAACACTGAAGCTTTCTTT. Its protein product is CAWGRSPNTEAFF.

This chain connects TRBV5-3 to TRBJ1-2; 7 bases agree with TRBD1. TRBV5-3 has ORF status, its function being uncertain. The CDR3 totals 16 residues. J gave up 4 bases and V 0 bases, and 9 bases lay outside the gene matches. CDR3 DNA sequence: TGTGCCAGAAGCTTGGGCCAAGACAGGGCAATCTATGGCTACACCTTC. Its protein is CARSLGQDRAIYGYTF.

The chain is built from TRBV6-5 and TRBJ1-1, with D unclear. The germline V and J ends were trimmed by 5 bases and 7 bases, with 17 bases remaining between them. CDR1 is MNHEY, CDR2 SVGAGI, per germline. CDR3 length: 14 residues. The CDR3 region is CASSTKGRGSEAFF. CDR3 in DNA: TGTGCCAGCAGTACTAAAGGGCGGGGAAGTGAAGCTTTCTTT.

The chain employs TRBV7-2 and TRBJ1-2; no definite D call. Trimming shortened V by 2 bases and J by 4 bases, and 14 bases separated the two germline ends. CDR1 is SGHTA and CDR2 is FQGNSA in the germline V gene. CDR3 length: 15 amino acids. The CDR3 coding sequence is TGTGCCAGCAGCTTAACGGGATCGGGTAGCTATGGCTACACCTTC. This encodes CASSLTGSGSYGYTF.

This clone appeared a single time. CDR3 in DNA: TGTGCCAGTAGTTCGACAGGGGGTGACTATGGCTACACCTTC. Amino acid sequence: CASSSTGGDYGYTF. The chain carries TRBV19 and TRBJ1-2; 9 bases fit TRBD1. CDR3 size: 14 residues. V lost 5 bases, J lost 3 bases, and 4 bases stayed unmatched. Per germline, CDR1 LNHDA and CDR2 SQIVND (reference sequence).